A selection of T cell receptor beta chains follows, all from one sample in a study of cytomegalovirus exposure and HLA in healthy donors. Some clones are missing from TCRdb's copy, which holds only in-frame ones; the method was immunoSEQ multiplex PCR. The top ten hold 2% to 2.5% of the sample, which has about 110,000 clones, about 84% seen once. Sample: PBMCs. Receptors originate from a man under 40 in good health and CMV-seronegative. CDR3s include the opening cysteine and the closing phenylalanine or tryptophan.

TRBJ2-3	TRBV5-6	CASRLGLPTDTQYF
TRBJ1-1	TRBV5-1	CASSRADRPEAFF
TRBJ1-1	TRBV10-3	CAISESEFSNTEAFF
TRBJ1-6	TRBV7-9	CASSNGAGFYNSPLHF
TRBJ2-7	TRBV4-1	CASSHGAAYSYEQYF
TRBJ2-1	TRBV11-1	CASSSLRSSYNEQFF
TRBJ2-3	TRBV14	CASSQGARSDTQYF
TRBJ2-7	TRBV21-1	CASSKRQGFAYEQYF
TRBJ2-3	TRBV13	CASSLSSGNTDTQYF
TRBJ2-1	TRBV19	CASSSGGLDEQFF
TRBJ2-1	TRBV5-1	CASIPGQGLNEQFF
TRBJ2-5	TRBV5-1	CASSLGTGSGSGETQYF
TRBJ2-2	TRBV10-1	CASSAGIRGTGELFF
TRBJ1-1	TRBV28	CASSQRQNTEAFF
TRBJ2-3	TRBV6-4	CASSDGQGATDTQYF
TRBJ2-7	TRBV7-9	CASSLVQGASEQYF
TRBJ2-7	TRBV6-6	CASTPTGQGYEQYF
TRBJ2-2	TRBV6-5	CASSYSSESTGELFF